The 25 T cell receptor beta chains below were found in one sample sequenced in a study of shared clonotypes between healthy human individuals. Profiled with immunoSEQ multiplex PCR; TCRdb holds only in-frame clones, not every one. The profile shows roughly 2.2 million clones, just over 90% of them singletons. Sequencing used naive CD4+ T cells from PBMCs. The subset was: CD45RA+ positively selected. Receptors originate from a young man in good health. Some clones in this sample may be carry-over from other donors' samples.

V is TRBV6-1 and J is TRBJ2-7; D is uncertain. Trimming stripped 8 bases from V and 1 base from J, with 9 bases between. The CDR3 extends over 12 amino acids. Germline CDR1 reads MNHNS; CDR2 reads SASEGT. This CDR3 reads CASRTVSYEQYF. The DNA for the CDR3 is TGTGCCAGCCGGACGGTGTCCTACGAGCAGTACTTC.

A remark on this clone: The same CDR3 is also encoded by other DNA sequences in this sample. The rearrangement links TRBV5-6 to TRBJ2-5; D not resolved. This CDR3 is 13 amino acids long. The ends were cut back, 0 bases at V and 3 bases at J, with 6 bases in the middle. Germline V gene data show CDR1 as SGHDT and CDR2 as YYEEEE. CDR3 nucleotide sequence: TGTGCCAGCAGCTTGGGCCAGGAAGAGACCCAGTACTTC. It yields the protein CASSLGQEETQYF. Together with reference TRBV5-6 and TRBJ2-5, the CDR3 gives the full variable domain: DAGVTQSPTHLIKTRGQQVTLRCSPKSGHDTVSWYQQALGQGPQFIFQYYEEEERQRGNFPDRFSGHQFPNYSSELNVNALLLGDSALYLCASSLGQEETQYFGPGTRLLVL.

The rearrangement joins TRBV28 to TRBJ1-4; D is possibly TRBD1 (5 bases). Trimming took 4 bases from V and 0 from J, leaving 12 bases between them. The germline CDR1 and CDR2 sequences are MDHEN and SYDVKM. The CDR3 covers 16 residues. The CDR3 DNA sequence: TGTGCCAGCAGTTCTCGTCAGGGTACAACTAATGAAAAACTGTTTTTT. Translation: CASSSRQGTTNEKLFF.

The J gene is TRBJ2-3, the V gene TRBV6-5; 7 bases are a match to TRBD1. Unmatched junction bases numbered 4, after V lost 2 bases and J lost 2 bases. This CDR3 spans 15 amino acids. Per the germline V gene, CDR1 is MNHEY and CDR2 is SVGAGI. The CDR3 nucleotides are TGTGCCAGCAGTTACGGACAGGACAACACAGATACGCAGTATTTT. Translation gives CASSYGQDNTDTQYF.

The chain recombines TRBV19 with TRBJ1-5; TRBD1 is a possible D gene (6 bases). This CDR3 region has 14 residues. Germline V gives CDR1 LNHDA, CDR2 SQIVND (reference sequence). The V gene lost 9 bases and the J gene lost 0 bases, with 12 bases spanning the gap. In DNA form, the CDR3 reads TGTGCCAGCACAGGACAGCATAGCAATCAGCCCCAGCATTTT. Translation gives CASTGQHSNQPQHF.

The CDR3 reads CASSPGQGLGEQFF. DNA for the CDR3: TGCGCCAGCAGCCCCGGACAGGGTCTCGGCGAGCAGTTCTTC. The chain employs TRBV5-1 and TRBJ2-1, with 8 bases fitting TRBD1. Germline trimming cut 4 bases from V and 10 bases from J; bases unmatched to any gene: 10. Germline V gene sequence: CDR1 SGHRS, CDR2 YFSETQ. The CDR3 consists of 14 residues. Supplemented by reference TRBV5-1 and TRBJ2-1, the full variable domain reads KAGVTQTPRYLIKTRGQQVTLSCSPISGHRSVSWYQQTPGQGLQFLFEYFSETQRNKGNFPGRFSGRQFSNSRSEMNVSTLELGDSALYLCASSPGQGLGEQFFGPGTRLTVL.

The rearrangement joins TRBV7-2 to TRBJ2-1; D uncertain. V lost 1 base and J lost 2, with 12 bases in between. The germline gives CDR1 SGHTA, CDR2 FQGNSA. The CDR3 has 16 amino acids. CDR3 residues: CASSLEMYLTYNEQFF. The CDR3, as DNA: TGTGCCAGCAGCTTAGAGATGTATCTGACCTACAATGAGCAGTTCTTC.

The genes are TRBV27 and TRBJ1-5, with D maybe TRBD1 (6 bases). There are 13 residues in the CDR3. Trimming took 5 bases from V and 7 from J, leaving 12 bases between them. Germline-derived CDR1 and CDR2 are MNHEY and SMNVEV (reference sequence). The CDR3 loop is CASSTSRGQPQHF. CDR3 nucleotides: TGTGCCAGCAGTACTTCTAGGGGGCAGCCCCAGCATTTT.

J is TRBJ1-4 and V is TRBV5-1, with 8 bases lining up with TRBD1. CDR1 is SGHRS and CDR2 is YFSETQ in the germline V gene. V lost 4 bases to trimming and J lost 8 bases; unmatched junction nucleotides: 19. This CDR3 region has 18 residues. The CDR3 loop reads CASSDAPMDREVWEKLFF. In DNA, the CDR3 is TGCGCCAGCAGCGACGCTCCCATGGACAGGGAGGTATGGGAAAAACTGTTTTTT.

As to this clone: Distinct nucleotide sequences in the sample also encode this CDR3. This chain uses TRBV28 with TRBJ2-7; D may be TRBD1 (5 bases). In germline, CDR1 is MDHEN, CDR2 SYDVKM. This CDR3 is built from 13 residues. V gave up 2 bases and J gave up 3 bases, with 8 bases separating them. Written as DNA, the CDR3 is TGTGCCAGCAGTTTACCAGACAGCTACGAGCAGTACTTC. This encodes CASSLPDSYEQYF.

The CDR3 bases are TGTGCCAGCAGTTCCTGGGCAGGAGGGGGCTACGAGCAGTACTTC. It translates to CASSSWAGGGYEQYF. J is TRBJ2-7 and V is TRBV7-8; either TRBD1 or TRBD2 may supply D (6 bases each). V lost 6 bases, J lost 3 bases, and 18 bases lay in between. Germline CDR1 and CDR2: SGHVS and FQNEAQ. The CDR3 has 15 residues.

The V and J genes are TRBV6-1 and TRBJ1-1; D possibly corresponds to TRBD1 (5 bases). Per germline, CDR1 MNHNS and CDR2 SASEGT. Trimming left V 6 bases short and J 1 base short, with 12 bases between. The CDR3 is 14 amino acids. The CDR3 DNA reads TGTGCCAGCAGCAGAACAGGAGCGAACACTGAAGCTTTCTTT. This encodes CASSRTGANTEAFF.

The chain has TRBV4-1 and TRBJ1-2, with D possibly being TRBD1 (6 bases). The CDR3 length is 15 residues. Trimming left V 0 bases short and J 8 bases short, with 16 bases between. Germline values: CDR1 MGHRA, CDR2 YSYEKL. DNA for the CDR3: TGCGCCAGCAGCCAAGACCAAGACAGGAGCCGCGGCTACACCTTC. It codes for CASSQDQDRSRGYTF.

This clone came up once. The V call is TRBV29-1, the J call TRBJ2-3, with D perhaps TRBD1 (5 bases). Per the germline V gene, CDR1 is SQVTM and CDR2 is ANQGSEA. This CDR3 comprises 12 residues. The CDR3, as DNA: TGCAGTTTCTGGGGCTCCACAGATACGCAGTATTTT. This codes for CSFWGSTDTQYF.

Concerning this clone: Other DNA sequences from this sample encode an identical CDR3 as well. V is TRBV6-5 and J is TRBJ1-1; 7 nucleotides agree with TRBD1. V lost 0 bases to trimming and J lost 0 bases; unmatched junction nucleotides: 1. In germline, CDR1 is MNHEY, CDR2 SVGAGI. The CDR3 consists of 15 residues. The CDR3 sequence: CASSYSGTVNTEAFF. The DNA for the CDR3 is TGTGCCAGCAGTTACTCCGGGACAGTGAACACTGAAGCTTTCTTT.

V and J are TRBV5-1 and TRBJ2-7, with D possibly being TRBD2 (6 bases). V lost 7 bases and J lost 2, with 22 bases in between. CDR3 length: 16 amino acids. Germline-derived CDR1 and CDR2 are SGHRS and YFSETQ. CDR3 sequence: CASATAPRGPAYEQYF. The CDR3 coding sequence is TGCGCCAGCGCTACTGCTCCGCGGGGACCCGCCTACGAGCAGTACTTC.

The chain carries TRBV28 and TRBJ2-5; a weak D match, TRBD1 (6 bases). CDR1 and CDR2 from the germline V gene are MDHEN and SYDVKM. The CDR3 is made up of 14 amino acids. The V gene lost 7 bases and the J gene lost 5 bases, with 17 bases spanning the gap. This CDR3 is CASNLQGRRETQYF. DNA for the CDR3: TGTGCCAGCAACCTGCAGGGGCGCAGGGAGACCCAGTACTTC.

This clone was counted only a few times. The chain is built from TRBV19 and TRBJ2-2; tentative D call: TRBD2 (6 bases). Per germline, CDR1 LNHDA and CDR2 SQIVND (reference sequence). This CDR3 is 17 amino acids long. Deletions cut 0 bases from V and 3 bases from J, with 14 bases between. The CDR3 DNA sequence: TGTGCCAGTAGTATAGAAGGTTGGGGAGGCGACACCGGGGAGCTGTTTTTT. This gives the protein CASSIEGWGGDTGELFF.

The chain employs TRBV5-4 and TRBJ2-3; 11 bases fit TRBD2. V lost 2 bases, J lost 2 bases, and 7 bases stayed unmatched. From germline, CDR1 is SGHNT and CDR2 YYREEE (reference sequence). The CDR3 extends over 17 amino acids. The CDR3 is CASSLQTSGDFTDTQYF. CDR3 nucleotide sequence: TGTGCCAGCAGCTTACAGACTAGCGGGGATTTCACAGATACGCAGTATTTT.

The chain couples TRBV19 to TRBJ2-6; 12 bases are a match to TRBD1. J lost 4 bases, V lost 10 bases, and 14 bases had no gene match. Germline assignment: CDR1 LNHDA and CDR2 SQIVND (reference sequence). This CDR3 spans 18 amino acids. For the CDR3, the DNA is TGTGCCACCCACCATTTTGGGACAGGGGGCTTCGGGGCCAACGTCCTGACTTTC. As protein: CATHHFGTGGFGANVLTF.

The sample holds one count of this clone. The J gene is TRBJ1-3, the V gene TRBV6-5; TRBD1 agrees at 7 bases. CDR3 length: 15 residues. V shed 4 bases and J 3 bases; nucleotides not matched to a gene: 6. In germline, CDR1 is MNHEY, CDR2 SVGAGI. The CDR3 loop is CASSLSGGYGNTIYF. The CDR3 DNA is TGTGCCAGCAGTTTATCAGGGGGTTATGGAAACACCATATATTTT.

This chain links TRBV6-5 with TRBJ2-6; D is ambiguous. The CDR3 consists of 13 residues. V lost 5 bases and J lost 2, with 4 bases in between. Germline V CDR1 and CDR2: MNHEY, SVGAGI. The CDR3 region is CASSRTGANVLTF. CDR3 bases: TGTGCCAGCAGTCGGACTGGGGCCAACGTCCTGACTTTC.

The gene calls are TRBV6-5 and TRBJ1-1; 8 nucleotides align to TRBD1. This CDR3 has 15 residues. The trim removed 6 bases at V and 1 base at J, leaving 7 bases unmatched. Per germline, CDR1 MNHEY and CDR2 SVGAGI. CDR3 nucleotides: TGTGCCAGCAGAGGAACAGGGGGGACGAACACTGAAGCTTTCTTT. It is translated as CASRGTGGTNTEAFF.

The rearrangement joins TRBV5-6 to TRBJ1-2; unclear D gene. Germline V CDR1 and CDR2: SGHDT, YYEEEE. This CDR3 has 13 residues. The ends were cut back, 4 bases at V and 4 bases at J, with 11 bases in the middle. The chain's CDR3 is CASSPLGGYGYTF. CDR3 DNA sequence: TGTGCCAGCAGCCCTCTGGGCGGCTATGGCTACACCTTC.

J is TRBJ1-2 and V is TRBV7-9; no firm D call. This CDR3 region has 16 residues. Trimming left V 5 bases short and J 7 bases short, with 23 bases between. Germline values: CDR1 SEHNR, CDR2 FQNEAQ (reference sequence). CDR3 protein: CASSPNQARAPSGYTF. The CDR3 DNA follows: TGTGCCAGCAGCCCTAATCAAGCCCGGGCCCCATCTGGCTACACCTTC.